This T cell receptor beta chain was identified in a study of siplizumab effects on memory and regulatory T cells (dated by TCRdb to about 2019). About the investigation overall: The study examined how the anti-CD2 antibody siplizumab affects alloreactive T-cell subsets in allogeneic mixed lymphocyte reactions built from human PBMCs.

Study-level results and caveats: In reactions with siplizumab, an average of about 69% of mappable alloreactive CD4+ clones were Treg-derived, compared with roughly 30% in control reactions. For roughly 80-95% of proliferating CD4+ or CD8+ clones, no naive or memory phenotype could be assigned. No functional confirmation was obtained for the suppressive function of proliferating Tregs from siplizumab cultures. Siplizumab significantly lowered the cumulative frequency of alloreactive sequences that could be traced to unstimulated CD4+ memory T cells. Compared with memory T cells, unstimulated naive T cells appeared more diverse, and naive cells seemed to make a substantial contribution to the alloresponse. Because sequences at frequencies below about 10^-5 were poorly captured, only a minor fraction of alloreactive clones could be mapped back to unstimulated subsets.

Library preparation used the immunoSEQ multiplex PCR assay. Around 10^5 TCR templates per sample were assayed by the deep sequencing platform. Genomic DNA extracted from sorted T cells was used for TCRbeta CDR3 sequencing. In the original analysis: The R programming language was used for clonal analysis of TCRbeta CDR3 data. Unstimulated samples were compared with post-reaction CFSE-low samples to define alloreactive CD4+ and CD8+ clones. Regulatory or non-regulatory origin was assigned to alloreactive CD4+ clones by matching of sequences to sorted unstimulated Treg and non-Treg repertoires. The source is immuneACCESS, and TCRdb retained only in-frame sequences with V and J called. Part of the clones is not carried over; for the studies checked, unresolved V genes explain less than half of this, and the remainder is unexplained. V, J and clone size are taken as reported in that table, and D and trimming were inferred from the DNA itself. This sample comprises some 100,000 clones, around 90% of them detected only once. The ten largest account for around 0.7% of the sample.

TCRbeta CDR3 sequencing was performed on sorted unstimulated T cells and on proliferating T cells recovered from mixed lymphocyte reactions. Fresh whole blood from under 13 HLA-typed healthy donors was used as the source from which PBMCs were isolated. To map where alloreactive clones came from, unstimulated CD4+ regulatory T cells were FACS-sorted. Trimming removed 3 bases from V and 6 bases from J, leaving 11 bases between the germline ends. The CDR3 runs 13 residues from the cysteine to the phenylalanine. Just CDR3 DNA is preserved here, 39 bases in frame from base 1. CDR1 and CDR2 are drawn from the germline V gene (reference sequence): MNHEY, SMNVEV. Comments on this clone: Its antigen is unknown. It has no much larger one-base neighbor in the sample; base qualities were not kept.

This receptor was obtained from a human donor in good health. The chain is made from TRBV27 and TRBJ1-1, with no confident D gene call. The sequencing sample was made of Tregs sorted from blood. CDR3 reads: CASSFRSRAEAFF. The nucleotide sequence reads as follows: TGTGCCAGCAGTTTCAGGAGTAGGGCTGAAGCTTTCTTT.